This is a list of T cell receptor beta chains from one sample in a study of blood T cell repertoires in COVID-19. Profiled with immunoSEQ multiplex PCR; TCRdb holds only in-frame clones, not every one. This table holds about 180,000 clones, around 80% found once. The source material was peripheral blood. The receptors derive from a woman aged 80 or older with COVID-19, enrolled during active disease. Each CDR3 is given without its conserved first and last residue.

J: TRBJ2-3
V: TRBV12-3/TRBV12-4
length: 11
CDR3: ASRWSTTDTQY

J: TRBJ1-1
V: TRBV7-9
length: 11
CDR3: ASSFEEGGNAF

J: TRBJ2-3
V: TRBV6-1
length: 15
CDR3: ASSKGRDRGFTDTQY

J: TRBJ1-1
V: TRBV20-1
length: 11
CDR3: SASNLGLTEAF

J: TRBJ1-4
V: TRBV5-4
length: 13
CDR3: ASSLEGGTNEKLF

J: TRBJ1-2
V: TRBV6-5
length: 10
CDR3: ASGTGGNGYT

J: TRBJ1-1
V: TRBV6-5
length: 12
CDR3: ASRRTGQNTEAF

J: TRBJ2-3
V: TRBV18
length: 12
CDR3: ASSPVGATDTQY

J: TRBJ2-7
V: TRBV2
length: 10
CDR3: ASSYTTYEQY

J: TRBJ1-6
V: TRBV14
length: 13
CDR3: ASSQAWTDNSPLH

J: TRBJ2-5
V: TRBV5-1
length: 13
CDR3: ASAPQGQGVETQY